This T cell receptor (beta chain) emerged from a study of Ad26.COV2.S vaccination and SARS-CoV-2 variants. Notes on the study in general: There was reportedly substantial breadth in spike-specific CD8+ and CD4+ T cell responses after vaccination.

Produced via immunoSEQ multiplex PCR; TCRdb's table is partial and in-frame only. This sample yields some 390,000 clones, of which around 89% are seen a single time; 1.5% to 2% belongs to the top ten. V lost 3 bases to trimming and J lost 4 bases, with 13 bases between them. This CDR3 is built from 16 residues. Per germline, CDR1 KGHSH and CDR2 LQKENI. Treatment described: roughly 19 received Ad26.COV2.S at low or high dose, single or two shots; several received placebo; per-sample allocation not given. Sampling happened 63 days after the first vaccine or placebo injection. As regards this clone: Its target is not known.

The TCR originated in a person aged 18-65 years who received the Ad26.COV2.S COVID-19 vaccine or a placebo. The chain links TRBV18 to TRBJ2-6, with D tentatively TRBD1 (6 bases). The input for sequencing was peripheral blood, taken in a trial of Ad26.COV2.S vaccine versus placebo. The DNA for the CDR3 is TGTGCCAGCTCACCGCTAGGGGGATCGGGGGCCAACGTCCTGACTTTC. Its protein is CASSPLGGSGANVLTF.